This T cell receptor beta chain was identified in a study of T cell responses to AZD1222 COVID-19 vaccine. Whole-study results and caveats: The study identified only six AZD1222 recipients as seropositive at baseline. Two AZD1222 doses significantly raised spike-specific TCR breadth and depth over controls. There were vaccine-associated CD4 TCRs across spike, dominant at 160-218 and 743-854. In a largely white British group with more females than males, clonal diversity was possibly underestimated.

This clone was observed once. What it binds is unknown. Assay: immunoSEQ multiplex PCR; the TCRdb copy retains only in-frame clones and omits some. The sample holds 200,000 or so clones, approximately 94% seen once. Unmatched junction bases numbered 2, after V lost 6 bases and J lost 5 bases. CDR1 MNHEY and CDR2 SMNVEV come from the germline V gene (reference sequence). The CDR3 is made up of 14 amino acids. The sequence was obtained from an adult in good health. The genes are TRBV27 and TRBJ2-1, with 12 bases fitting TRBD2. This specimen was peripheral blood, taken on day 0 of AZD1222 vaccination. The CDR3 DNA sequence: TGTGCCAGCAGACTAGCGGGAGGCAACAATGAGCAGTTCTTC. Translating gives CASRLAGGNNEQFF.